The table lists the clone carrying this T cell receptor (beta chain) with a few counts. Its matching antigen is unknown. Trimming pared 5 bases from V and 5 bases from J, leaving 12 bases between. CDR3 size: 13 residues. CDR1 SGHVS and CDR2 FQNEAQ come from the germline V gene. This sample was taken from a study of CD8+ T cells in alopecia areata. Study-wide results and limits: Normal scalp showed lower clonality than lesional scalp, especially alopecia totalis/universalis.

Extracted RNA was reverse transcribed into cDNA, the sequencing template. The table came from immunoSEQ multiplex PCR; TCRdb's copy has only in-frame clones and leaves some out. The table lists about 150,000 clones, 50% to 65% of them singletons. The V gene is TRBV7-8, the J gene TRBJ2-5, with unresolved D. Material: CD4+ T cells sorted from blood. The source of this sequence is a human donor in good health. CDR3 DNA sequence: TGTGCCAGCAGCGTCGACTTGGGGGAGACCCAGTACTTC. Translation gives CASSVDLGETQYF.